This T cell receptor beta chain was retrieved from a study of T-cell memory formation after mild COVID-19 (dated by TCRdb to the early 2020s). For the wider study: Most TCR sequence clusters were specific to one of the two donors. The cohort comprised two young, previously healthy adult volunteers, one female and one male. Longitudinal TCRalpha and TCRbeta repertoire sequencing tracked T-cell clones expanding and contracting after mild COVID-19 in a couple of donors. On the study overall, not on this receptor specifically: Balanced CD4/CD8 phenotypes were observed for clones contracting from day 15 to 85, whereas a bias towards CD4+ was observed for a second wave of clones expanding from day 15 to 37. The detection of some responding clones in pre-infection memory suggests that pre-existing cross-reactive memory T cells joined the SARS-CoV-2 response. SARS-CoV-2 specificity of the second-wave clones peaking on day 37 was not confirmed. Only two mild cases were covered in the study, and larger cohorts including severe cases with pre-infection samples were considered necessary. Contracting CD4+ clones were located mainly in the CM and EM memory subsets, whereas CD8+ clones were found to be enriched in EMRA.

Sequencer: Illumina NovaSeq 6000. TCRalpha and TCRbeta cDNA libraries were constructed by 5'RACE with constant-segment primers, with sample barcodes and unique molecular identifiers being introduced. RNA was extracted from every sample with Trizol reagent. Libraries were amplified in two PCR steps, with a second sample barcode and Illumina TruSeq adapters added in the second step. The libraries were sequenced on an Illumina NovaSeq using 2 x 150 bp paired-end reads. Processing in the source paper ran as follows. Reads were demultiplexed and collapsed into UMI-guided consensus sequences with migec v1.2.7. Using mixcr v2.1.11, UMI consensuses were aligned to TRA and TRB V and J templates and then assembled into clonotypes. A clonotype was counted as expanded or contracted only if both edgeR and NoisET called the change significant, with noise models trained on biological replicates. For edgeR calls, the cutoffs were a false discovery rate-adjusted p below 0.01 and a log2 fold-change threshold of 1. As an exploratory analysis of dynamics, max-normalized trajectories of the 1000 most abundant clonotypes were examined by PCA with hierarchical clustering. Separately sequenced CD4+ and CD8+ repertoires were used to assign a CD4 or CD8 phenotype to each responding clone. Through fastp at Q25 and MiXCR, TCRdb rebuilt clones from the public reads, retaining in-frame beta chains. Every entry covers one CDR3 protein and lists the most common genes and DNA from its rows. TCRdb, not the original authors, processed these V and J calls. The sample records approximately 450,000 distinct CDR3 sequences, about 20% of which are singletons. The ten largest clones take up around an eighth of the sample.

CDR1 GTSNPN and CDR2 SVGIG are derived from the germline V gene (reference sequence). Between the V and J ends, shortened by 2 bases and 3 bases respectively, the junction contains 10 bases. The CDR3 has 13 amino acids, counting the end cysteine and phenylalanine. The kept DNA is CDR3 alone, 39 bases in frame from the first base. This clonotype was detected ten times or more. The clone's antigen remains unknown. Base quality data are lacking; no much larger clone is found one base away. Ficoll-Paque density gradient centrifugation was used to isolate PBMCs. The receptor comes from an adult woman who had mild COVID-19 (a few samples of this study predate the infection). The sample titles of this study are shuffled in the database, so cell type and time point are left out; the donor was told from shared clones. The rearranged chain carries TRBV30 and TRBJ2-5, and the D gene may be TRBD2, 6 bases matching. Sequencing was performed on PBMCs or a T cell subset sorted from them (not recorded which). In nucleotide form, the sequence is TGTGCCTGGAGTAGGCGGGAAAAAGAGACCCAGTACTTC. Its coded protein is CAWSRREKETQYF.